The clone carrying this T cell receptor (beta chain) showed up just a few times. The antigen remains unidentified. This entry belongs to a study of cytotoxic CD8 clonotypes in ibrutinib-treated CLL. Study background: IGHV unmutated 17 to 18; relapsed/refractory about a dozen; treatment-naive about 14. It was after a median about twelve months of treatment, range 6 to 36, that response samples were taken.

Overall study results and limits: There were few public clonotypes, and on treatment they contracted or stayed stable.

Measured with immunoSEQ multiplex PCR; TCRdb has only the in-frame clones, and not every one. The sample holds tens of thousands of clones, around 60% seen once. Germline values: CDR1 SNHLY, CDR2 FYNNEI. The CDR3 length is 13 residues. Trimming removed 6 bases from V and 3 bases from J; junction bases left unmatched: 4. The receptor was derived from a human donor with chronic lymphocytic leukemia. This material consisted of PBMCs, taken after 24 months of ibrutinib treatment. The chain carries TRBV2 and TRBJ2-5; 7 nucleotides match TRBD1. The CDR3 nucleotides are TGTGCCAGCAGGAGGGGGCACGAAGAGACCCAGTACTTC. This codes for CASRRGHEETQYF.